This note documents a single TCR beta chain sequence. This record comes from a study of cytomegalovirus exposure and HLA in healthy donors. CDR1 is SEHNR and CDR2 is FQNEAQ in the germline V gene (reference sequence). This CDR3 spans 15 amino acids. V lost 5 bases and J lost 4; bases outside the gene matches: 5. The primer mix had 60 Vbeta and 13 Jbeta primers. Sequencing used immunoSEQ multiplex PCR; TCRdb keeps in-frame clones, though not all of them. The sample includes under 150,000 clones, just under 85% seen only once; the top ten take more than 4%. The chain joins TRBV7-9 to TRBJ2-7; 13 nucleotides agree with TRBD2. Sequencing was carried out using PBMCs. The origin of this receptor is a man in his forties in good health and CMV-seropositive. Here the CDR3 DNA reads TGTGCCAGCAGCCCCCCGGGACTAGCGGGATACGAGCAGTACTTC. Its translation: CASSPPGLAGYEQYF.